The 25 T cell receptor beta chains reported below all come from one sample, sequenced in a study of blood T cells in healthy people across ages. Through a sample-barcoded 5' primer and a J-beta primer mix, a second PCR was run for about 6 to 12 cycles. TCRdb re-called the 5' RACE reads with MiXCR, one entry per CDR3 protein. Of hundreds of thousands of distinct CDR3 sequences listed, over 20% are singletons. The sequenced sample was blood. Receptors were obtained from a man in his sixties or seventies in good health.

This clonotype appeared a few times. V gene TRBV6-6 combines with J gene TRBJ1-1; D gene uncertain. The ends were cut back, 6 bases at V and 5 bases at J, with 10 bases in the middle. CDR3 length: 12 residues. CDR1 and CDR2 from the germline V gene are MNHNY and SVGAGI (reference sequence). The CDR3 bases are TGTGCCAGCAGCCCCGTAACTACTGAAGCTTTCTTT. Amino acids: CASSPVTTEAFF.

V and J are TRBV5-6 and TRBJ2-5, with D perhaps matching TRBD1 or TRBD2 (5 bases each). CDR1 and CDR2 (germline): SGHDT, YYEEEE. Trimming removed 4 bases from V and 2 bases from J, with 9 bases in between. This CDR3 has 13 amino acids. The CDR3 coding sequence is TGTGCCAGCAGCCCTTGGGGGCAAGAGACCCAGTACTTC. This codes for CASSPWGQETQYF. Looking up the rest from reference TRBV5-6 and TRBJ2-5 gives the full variable domain: DAGVTQSPTHLIKTRGQQVTLRCSPKSGHDTVSWYQQALGQGPQFIFQYYEEEERQRGNFPDRFSGHQFPNYSSELNVNALLLGDSALYLCASSPWGQETQYFGPGTRLLVL.

V and J are TRBV28 and TRBJ2-1; no definite D call. CDR1 is MDHEN, CDR2 SYDVKM, per germline. The CDR3 totals 12 residues. The V end was cut by 3 bases, the J end by 10 bases, with 10 bases between. Here the CDR3 reads CASSFLIGEQFF. CDR3 bases: TGTGCCAGCAGTTTTTTAATAGGGGAGCAGTTCTTC. The full variable domain, its missing parts supplied by reference TRBV28 and TRBJ2-1, is DVKVTQSSRYLVKRTGEKVFLECVQDMDHENMFWYRQDPGLGLRLIYFSYDVKMKEKGDIPEGYSVSREKKERFSLILESASTNQTSMYLCASSFLIGEQFFGPGTRLTVL.

The chain carries TRBV5-5 and TRBJ2-6; TRBD1 aligns across 7 bases. Per the germline V gene, CDR1 is SGHKS and CDR2 is YYEKEE (reference sequence). The CDR3 spans 17 residues. V lost 0 bases, J lost 1 base, and 4 bases stayed unmatched. CDR3 DNA sequence: TGTGCCAGCAGCTTGGAAGGCAGGGGGTCTGGGGCCAACGTCCTGACTTTC. Translated, it gives CASSLEGRGSGANVLTF.

On this clonotype: The junction departs from germline at one end; a sequencing error may be responsible. The rearrangement links TRBV7-9 to TRBJ2-7; the D gene is possibly TRBD2 (6 bases). This CDR3 has 14 residues. Germline V CDR1 and CDR2: SEHNR, FQNEAQ (reference sequence). CDR3 sequence: CASSSPGLGDEQYF. For the CDR3, the DNA is TGCGCCAGCAGCTCCCCGGGACTGGGCGACGAGCAGTACTTC.

DNA for the CDR3: TGTGCCAGCAAGGCGGGAGGAAGCGAGCAGTACTTC. It translates to CASKAGGSEQYF. The chain joins TRBV3-1 to TRBJ2-7, with TRBD2 identical over 8 bases. The CDR3 has 12 residues. The germline CDR1 and CDR2 sequences are LGHDT and YNNKEL (reference sequence). Trimming took 7 bases from V and 6 from J; bases not matched to a gene: 5.

V is TRBV27 and J is TRBJ2-1; possible D gene TRBD1, 5 bases. Germline values: CDR1 MNHEY, CDR2 SMNVEV (reference sequence). CDR3 size: 14 residues. Trimming stripped 8 bases from V and 7 bases from J, with 18 bases between. The DNA of the CDR3 is TGTGCCAGCGGATTGGCAGGGTCAGGGAATGAGCAGTTCTTC. The encoded protein is CASGLAGSGNEQFF.

V is TRBV6-6 and J is TRBJ2-1; perhaps TRBD1 as D (6 bases). The germline V gene encodes CDR1 MNHNY and CDR2 SVGAGI (reference sequence). V was clipped by 3 bases and J by 3 bases, with 9 bases between them. The CDR3 sequence is 14 residues long. CDR3: CASSYPDSYNEQFF. Written as DNA, the CDR3 is TGTGCCAGCAGTTATCCGGACAGCTACAATGAGCAGTTCTTC.

This clonotype has a count of ten or more. J is TRBJ2-5 and V is TRBV2; D gene uncertain. V shed 7 bases and J shed 1 base, with 4 bases lying between them. This CDR3 has 11 amino acids. CDR1 is SNHLY, CDR2 FYNNEI, per germline. CDR3 sequence (DNA): TGTGCCAGCAAGTTCCAAGAGACCCAGTACTTC. The encoded protein is CASKFQETQYF.

This clonotype was seen more than once but under ten times. V gene TRBV4-2 combines with J gene TRBJ2-3; D is unclear. Germline values: CDR1 LGHNA, CDR2 YNFKEQ. The V end lost 4 bases, the J end lost 0 bases, and 11 bases lay between the germline ends. This CDR3 is built from 15 residues. The chain's CDR3 is CASSPTTGSTDTQYF. DNA of the CDR3: TGTGCCAGCAGCCCAACTACCGGAAGCACAGATACGCAGTATTTT.

This chain joins TRBV20-1 and TRBJ2-4; 7 bases agree with TRBD2. The junction had 2 bases not matched to a gene; V was cut back by 0 bases and J by 0 bases. This CDR3 spans 15 amino acids. Germline V gene data show CDR1 as DFQATT and CDR2 as SNEGSKA (reference sequence). The CDR3 DNA reads TGCAGTGCTAGAGATTGGGGGGGAGCCAAAAACATTCAGTACTTC. Translating it yields CSARDWGGAKNIQYF.

This clonotype was seen only a few times. The chain is built from TRBV5-1 and TRBJ2-5, with TRBD1 identical over 9 bases. The DNA end lines up better with TRBJ2-1; the J call may be wrong. The CDR3 covers 14 residues. Per germline, CDR1 SGHRS and CDR2 YFSETQ. The CDR3 is CASSLGQGPNEQFF. CDR3 nucleotide sequence: TGCGCCAGCAGCCTCGGACAGGGGCCGAATGAGCAGTTCTTC.

V gene TRBV24-1 combines with J gene TRBJ2-7; TRBD2 is a possible D gene (5 bases). The V end was cut by 3 bases, the J end by 6 bases, with 11 bases between. The CDR3 covers 13 residues. Germline CDR1 is KGHDR and CDR2 is SFDVKD. The CDR3 is CATSDGLSGEQYF. In nucleotides, the CDR3 is TGTGCCACCAGTGATGGACTTTCAGGCGAGCAGTACTTC.

This clonotype was observed a handful of times. CDR3 sequence: CSANRDSSYNEQFF. The CDR3 region has the DNA TGCAGTGCTAACCGGGACAGCTCCTACAATGAGCAGTTCTTC. V is TRBV20-1 and J is TRBJ2-1, with 7 bases aligning to TRBD1. Germline CDR1 is DFQATT and CDR2 is SNEGSKA (reference sequence). This CDR3 is 14 amino acids long. Germline trimming cut 4 bases from V and 0 bases from J; bases unmatched to any gene: 3.

In its sample, this clonotype was seen a few times. A read error is possible here, since a much larger clone lies one base away. V gene TRBV12-3 or TRBV12-4 combines with J gene TRBJ2-1; D ambiguous. This CDR3 region has 13 residues. V was pared by 1 base and J by 4 bases, with 5 bases between. The chain's CDR3 is CASSLVVYNEQFF. As DNA, the CDR3 is TGTGCCAGCAGTTTAGTCGTTTACAATGAGCAGTTCTTC.

This chain connects TRBV7-2 to TRBJ2-7, with TRBD2 matching over 10 bases. V was pared by 4 bases and J by 7 bases, with 10 bases of the junction left unmatched. The CDR3 extends over 15 amino acids. From germline, CDR1 is SGHTA and CDR2 FQGNSA. CDR3 in amino acids: CASSYTAGGPGEQYF. DNA for the CDR3: TGTGCCAGCAGCTATACAGCGGGAGGGCCGGGAGAGCAGTACTTC.

V and J are TRBV6-2 or TRBV6-3 and TRBJ2-7; perhaps TRBD1 as D (5 bases). This CDR3 contains 12 residues. V was trimmed by 7 bases and J by 5 bases, leaving 12 bases between them. CDR1 MNHEY and CDR2 SVGEGT come from the germline V gene. In nucleotides, the CDR3 is TGTGCCAGCACCTACTGGGGCCACGAGCAGTACTTC. This encodes CASTYWGHEQYF.

The gene calls are TRBV7-2 and TRBJ2-4, with 9 bases that match TRBD1. This CDR3 contains 15 residues. Germline V gene sequence: CDR1 SGHTA, CDR2 FQGNSA. V was clipped by 5 bases and J by 5 bases; unmatched bases: 7. The CDR3 DNA reads TGTGCCAGCAGCCTAGGACAGGGGAGAGAAAACATTCAGTACTTC. Its translation is CASSLGQGRENIQYF.

The chain carries TRBV10-3 and TRBJ1-4; tentative D call: TRBD1 (5 bases). The CDR3 length is 13 residues. Trimming took off 3 bases at V and 7 bases at J, with 9 bases between the two ends. The germline V gene has CDR1 ENHRY and CDR2 SYGVKD. CDR3 nucleotide sequence: TGTGCCATCAGTGACGGGACGACTGAAAAACTGTTTTTT. This gives the protein CAISDGTTEKLFF.

This clonotype was detected ten times or more. The V call is TRBV3-1, the J call TRBJ2-1; no definite D call. The length of the CDR3 is 12 residues. Trimming took 4 bases from V and 3 from J, leaving 4 bases between them. Per the germline V gene, CDR1 is LGHDT and CDR2 is YNNKEL (reference sequence). CDR3 amino acids: CASSPNYNEQFF. The CDR3 DNA reads TGTGCCAGCAGCCCAAACTACAATGAGCAGTTCTTC.

The V and J genes are TRBV2 and TRBJ2-1; D is unresolved. The tail of the sequence fits TRBJ2-5 better, so the J call may be wrong. The CDR3 is 12 amino acids. CDR1 and CDR2 from the germline V gene are SNHLY and FYNNEI. In DNA form, the CDR3 reads TGTGCCAGCAGTATTATCCAAGAGACCCAGTACTTC. Its translation is CASSIIQETQYF.

This clonotype was found once. The chain uses TRBV12-3 or TRBV12-4 and TRBJ1-4; D not certain. Trimming stripped 9 bases from V and 0 bases from J, with 8 bases between. The CDR3 consists of 13 residues. The CDR3 sequence: CASAFATNEKLFF. In DNA form, the CDR3 reads TGTGCCAGTGCCTTTGCAACTAATGAAAAACTGTTTTTT.

To note about this clonotype: Likely a read error: the CDR3 ends without its conserved phenylalanine or tryptophan. The rearrangement links TRBV3-1 to TRBJ1-1, with 7 bases lining up with TRBD1. The CDR3 has 14 residues. V shed 4 bases, J shed 2 bases, and the junction held 4 bases outside the gene matches. Germline CDR1 is LGHDT and CDR2 is YNNKEL (reference sequence). Written as DNA, the CDR3 is TGTGCCAGCAGCCCAGGGACAGACAACACTGAAGCTTTCCTT. Its protein is CASSPGTDNTEAFL.

The gene calls are TRBV19 and TRBJ2-5; the match to TRBD2 covers 13 bases. There are 15 residues in the CDR3. CDR1 is LNHDA, CDR2 SQIVND, per germline (reference sequence). Trimming took 11 bases from V and 1 from J; bases not matched to a gene: 7. Here the CDR3 DNA reads TGTGCCTGCGGACTAGCGGGAGCGGGCCAAGAGACCCAGTACTTC. This gives the protein CACGLAGAGQETQYF.

This clonotype was detected a few times. J is TRBJ2-7 and V is TRBV7-8; 8 bases map to TRBD2. The CDR3 sequence is 14 residues long. The germline CDR1 and CDR2 sequences are SGHVS and FQNEAQ. V lost 6 bases and J lost 4; bases outside the gene matches: 8. The CDR3 DNA is TGTGCCAGCAGAAAGGGACTAGGAGGGTACGAGCAGTACTTC. This translates into CASRKGLGGYEQYF.